Included here is one T cell receptor beta chain sequence, with context. What it binds is unknown. The data were produced by immunoSEQ multiplex PCR, yet TCRdb's version contains in-frame clones alone and is incomplete. The table includes over 55,000 clones, 84% detected once. Trimming stripped 5 bases from V and 5 bases from J, with 18 bases between. The CDR3 consists of 15 residues. Per the germline V gene, CDR1 is PRHDT and CDR2 is FYEKMQ (reference sequence). The data stem from a study of graft-versus-host responses after intestinal transplantation. Points from the study as a whole: Allografts carried high graft-versus-host to host-versus-graft clonal ratios in patients having graft-donor T cell macrochimerism.

The sequenced sample was unstimulated CD4+ T cells sorted from spleen or lymph node cells, obtained before transplant. The V gene is TRBV13, the J gene TRBJ2-5; D is unclear. The receptor's source is a human donor who was the organ donor for an intestinal transplant. This CDR3 is CASSPTRGGRETQYF. CDR3 nucleotides: TGTGCCAGCAGCCCCACTCGTGGCGGTAGGGAGACCCAGTACTTC.